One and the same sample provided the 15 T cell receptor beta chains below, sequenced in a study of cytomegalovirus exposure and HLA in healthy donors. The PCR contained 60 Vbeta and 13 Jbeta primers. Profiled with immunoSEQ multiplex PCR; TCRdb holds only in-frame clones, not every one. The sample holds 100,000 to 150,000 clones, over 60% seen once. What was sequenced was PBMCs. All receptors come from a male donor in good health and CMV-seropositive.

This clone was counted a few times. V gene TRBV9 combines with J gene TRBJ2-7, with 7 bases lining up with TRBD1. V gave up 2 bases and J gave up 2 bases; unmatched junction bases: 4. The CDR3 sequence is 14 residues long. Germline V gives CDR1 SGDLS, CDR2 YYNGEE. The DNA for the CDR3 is TGTGCCAGCAGCGTCTCAGGACAGGCCTACGAGCAGTACTTC. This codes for CASSVSGQAYEQYF. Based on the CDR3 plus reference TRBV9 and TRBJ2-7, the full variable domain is DSGVTQTPKHLITATGQRVTLRCSPRSGDLSVYWYQQSLDQGLQFLIQYYNGEERAKGNILERFSAQQFPDLHSELNLSSLELGDSALYFCASSVSGQAYEQYFGPGTRLTVT.

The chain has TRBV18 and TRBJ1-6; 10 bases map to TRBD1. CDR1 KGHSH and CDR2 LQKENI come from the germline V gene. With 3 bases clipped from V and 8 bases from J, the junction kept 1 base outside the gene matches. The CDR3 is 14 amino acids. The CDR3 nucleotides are TGTGCCAGCTCACCCGGGACAGGGGATTCACCCCTCCACTTT. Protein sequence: CASSPGTGDSPLHF.

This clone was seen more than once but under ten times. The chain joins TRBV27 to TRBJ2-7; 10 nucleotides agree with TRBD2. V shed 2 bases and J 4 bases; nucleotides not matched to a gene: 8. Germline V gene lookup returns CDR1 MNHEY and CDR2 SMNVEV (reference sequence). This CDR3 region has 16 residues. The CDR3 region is CASSLTISSGSYEQYF. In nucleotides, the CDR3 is TGTGCCAGCAGTTTAACCATCTCTAGCGGGAGTTACGAGCAGTACTTC.

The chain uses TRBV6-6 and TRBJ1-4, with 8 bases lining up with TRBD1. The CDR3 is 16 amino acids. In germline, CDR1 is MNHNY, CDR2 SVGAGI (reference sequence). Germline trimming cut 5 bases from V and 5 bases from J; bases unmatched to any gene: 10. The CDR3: CASSRSRTGINEKLFF. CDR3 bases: TGTGCCAGCAGTCGCTCCCGGACAGGGATAAATGAAAAACTGTTTTTT.

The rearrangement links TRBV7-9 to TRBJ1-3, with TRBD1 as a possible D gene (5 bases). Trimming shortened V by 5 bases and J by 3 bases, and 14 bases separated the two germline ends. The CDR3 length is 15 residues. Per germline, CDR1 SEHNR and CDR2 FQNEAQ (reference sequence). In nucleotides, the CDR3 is TGTGCCAGCAGCCTAGGATCCGGGGGTGGAAACACCATATATTTT. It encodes CASSLGSGGGNTIYF. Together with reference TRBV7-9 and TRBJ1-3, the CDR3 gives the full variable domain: DTGVSQNPRHKITKRGQNVTFRCDPISEHNRLYWYRQTLGQGPEFLTYFQNEAQLEKSRLLSDRFSAERPKGSFSTLEIQRTEQGDSAMYLCASSLGSGGGNTIYFGEGSWLTVV.

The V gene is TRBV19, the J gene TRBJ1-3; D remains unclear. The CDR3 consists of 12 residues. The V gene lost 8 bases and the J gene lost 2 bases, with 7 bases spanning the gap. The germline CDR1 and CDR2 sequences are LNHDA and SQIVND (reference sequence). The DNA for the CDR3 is TGTGCCAGTTGGCGGGCTGGAAACACCATATATTTT. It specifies CASWRAGNTIYF.

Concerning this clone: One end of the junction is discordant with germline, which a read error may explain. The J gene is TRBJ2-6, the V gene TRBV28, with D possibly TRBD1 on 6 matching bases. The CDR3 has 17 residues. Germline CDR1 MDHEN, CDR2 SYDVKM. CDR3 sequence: CASGSGTLYSGANVLIF. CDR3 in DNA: TGTGCCAGCGGGTCCGGGACACTATACTCTGGGGCCAACGTCCTGATTTTC.

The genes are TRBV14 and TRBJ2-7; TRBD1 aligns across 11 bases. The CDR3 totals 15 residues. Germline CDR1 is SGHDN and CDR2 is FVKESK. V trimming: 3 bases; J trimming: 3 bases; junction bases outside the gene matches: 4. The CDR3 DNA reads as TGTGCCAGCAGCCAGATGGACAGGGGGCACTACGAGCAGTACTTC. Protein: CASSQMDRGHYEQYF.

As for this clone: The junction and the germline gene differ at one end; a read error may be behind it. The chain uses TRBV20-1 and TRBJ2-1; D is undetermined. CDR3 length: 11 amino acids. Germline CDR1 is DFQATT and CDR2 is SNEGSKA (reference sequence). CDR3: CSASSFNEQFF. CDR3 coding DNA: TGCAGTGCCAGTTCCTTCAATGAGCAGTTCTTC.

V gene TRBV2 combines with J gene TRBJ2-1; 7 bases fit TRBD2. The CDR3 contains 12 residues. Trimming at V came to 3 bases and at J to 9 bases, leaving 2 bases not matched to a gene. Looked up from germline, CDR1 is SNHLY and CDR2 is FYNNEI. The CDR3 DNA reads TGTGCCAGCAGTGATGGGGGGGGTGAGCAGTTCTTC. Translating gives CASSDGGGEQFF.

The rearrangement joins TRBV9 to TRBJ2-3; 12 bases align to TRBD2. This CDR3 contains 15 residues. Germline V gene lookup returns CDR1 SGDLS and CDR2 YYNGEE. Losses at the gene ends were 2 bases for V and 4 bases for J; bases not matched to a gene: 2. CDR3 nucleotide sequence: TGTGCCAGCAGCGTTCTAGCGGGAGGGGCAGATACGCAGTATTTT. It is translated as CASSVLAGGADTQYF.

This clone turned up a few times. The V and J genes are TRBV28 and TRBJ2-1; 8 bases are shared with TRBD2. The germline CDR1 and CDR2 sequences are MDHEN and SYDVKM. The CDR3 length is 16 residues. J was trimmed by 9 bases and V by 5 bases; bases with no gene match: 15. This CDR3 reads CASSPASGGDMSEQFF. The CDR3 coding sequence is TGTGCCAGCAGTCCCGCCTCGGGGGGGGATATGAGTGAGCAGTTCTTC. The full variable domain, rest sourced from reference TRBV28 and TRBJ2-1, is DVKVTQSSRYLVKRTGEKVFLECVQDMDHENMFWYRQDPGLGLRLIYFSYDVKMKEKGDIPEGYSVSREKKERFSLILESASTNQTSMYLCASSPASGGDMSEQFFGPGTRLTVL.

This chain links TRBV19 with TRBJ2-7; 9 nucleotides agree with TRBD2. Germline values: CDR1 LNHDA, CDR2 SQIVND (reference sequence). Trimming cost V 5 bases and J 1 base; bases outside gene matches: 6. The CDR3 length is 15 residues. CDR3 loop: CASSPYSGSSYEQYF. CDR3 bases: TGTGCCAGTAGTCCTTATAGCGGGAGTTCCTACGAGCAGTACTTC.

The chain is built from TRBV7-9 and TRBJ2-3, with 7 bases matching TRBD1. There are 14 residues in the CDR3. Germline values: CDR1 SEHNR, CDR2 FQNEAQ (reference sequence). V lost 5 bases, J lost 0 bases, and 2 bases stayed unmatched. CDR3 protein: CASSEDRSTDTQYF. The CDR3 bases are TGTGCCAGCAGCGAGGACAGGAGCACAGATACGCAGTATTTT.

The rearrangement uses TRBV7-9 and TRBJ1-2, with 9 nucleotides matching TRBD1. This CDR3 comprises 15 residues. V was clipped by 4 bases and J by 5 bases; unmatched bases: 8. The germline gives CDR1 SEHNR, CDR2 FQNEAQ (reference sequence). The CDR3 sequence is CASSSSAGTGYGYTF. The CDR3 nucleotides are TGTGCCAGCAGCTCAAGTGCTGGGACAGGGTATGGCTACACCTTC.